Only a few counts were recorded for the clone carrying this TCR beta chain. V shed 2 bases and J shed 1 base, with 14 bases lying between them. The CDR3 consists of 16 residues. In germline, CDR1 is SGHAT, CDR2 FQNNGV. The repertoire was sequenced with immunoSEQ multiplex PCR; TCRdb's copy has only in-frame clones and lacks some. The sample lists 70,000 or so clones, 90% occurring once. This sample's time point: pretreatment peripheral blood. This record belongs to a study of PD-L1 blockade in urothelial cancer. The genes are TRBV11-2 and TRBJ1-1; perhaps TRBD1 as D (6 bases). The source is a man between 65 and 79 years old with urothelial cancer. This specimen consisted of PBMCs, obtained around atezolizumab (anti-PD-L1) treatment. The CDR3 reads CASSLRFGGTNTEAFF. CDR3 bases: TGTGCCAGCAGCTTAAGATTTGGGGGCACGAACACTGAAGCTTTCTTT.